This T cell receptor beta chain was obtained from a study of T cells after yellow fever vaccination. CDR1 and CDR2 from the germline V gene are SGHVS and FNYEAQ. The V end was cut by 5 bases, the J end by 4 bases, with 16 bases between. The CDR3 consists of 15 residues. In making TCR cDNA, 5'RACE template switching added a universal primer site and UMIs to it. TCRdb re-called the 5' RACE reads through MiXCR, storing one row per CDR3 protein. The table lists around 68,000 distinct CDR3 sequences, about 7.2% of them singletons. This clonotype was detected many times. This sequence was found in a man aged 18 to 30 who received the YFV17D yellow fever vaccine. This rearrangement joins TRBV7-6 to TRBJ2-3, with D possibly matching TRBD1 (5 bases). This material consisted of CD8+ T cells sorted from PBMCs, taken 10 days after the first yellow fever vaccination. The CDR3 region has the DNA TGTGCCAGCAGCCCGCTGGGCGGCAGGGCAGATACGCAGTATTTT. Its protein is CASSPLGGRADTQYF.